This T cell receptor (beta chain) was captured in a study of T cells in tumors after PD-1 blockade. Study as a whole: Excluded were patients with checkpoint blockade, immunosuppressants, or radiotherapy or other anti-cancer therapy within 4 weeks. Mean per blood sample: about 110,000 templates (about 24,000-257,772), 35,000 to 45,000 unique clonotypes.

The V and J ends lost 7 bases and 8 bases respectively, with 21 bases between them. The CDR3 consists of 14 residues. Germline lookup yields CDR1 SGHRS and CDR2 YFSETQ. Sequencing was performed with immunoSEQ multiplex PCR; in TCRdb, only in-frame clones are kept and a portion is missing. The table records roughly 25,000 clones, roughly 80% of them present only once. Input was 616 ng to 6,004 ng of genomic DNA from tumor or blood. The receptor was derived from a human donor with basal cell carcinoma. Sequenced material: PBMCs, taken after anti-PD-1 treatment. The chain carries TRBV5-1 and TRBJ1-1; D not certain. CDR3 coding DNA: TGCGCCAGCTACACTGGAGGAGATACGGGAGAAGCTTTCTTT. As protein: CASYTGGDTGEAFF.